The T cell receptor beta chain under discussion was sequenced for a study of blood T cell repertoires in COVID-19. The overall study: Samples taken during acute and convalescent COVID-19 were collected in the United States, Italy and Spain.

Original processing notes: The authors estimated nucleated cell counts from reference gene primer amplification. Using immunoSEQ multiplex PCR, the repertoire was profiled, and TCRdb retains in-frame clones only, with some absent. V, J and clone size reflect that table, while D and trimming were determined from the DNA. Of approximately 300,000 clones in the sample, roughly 88% are singletons; the top ten hold 1.5% to 2%. The V end was cut by 1 base, the J end by 0 bases, with 6 bases between. The CDR3 covers 14 residues. CDR1 and CDR2 (germline): SNHLY, FYNNEI. The chain links TRBV2 to TRBJ1-1; D call uncertain. The receptor comes from a woman aged 50 to 60 with acute or convalescent COVID-19. Sequencing was carried out using peripheral blood. This CDR3 is CASSEVSMNTEAFF. CDR3 nucleotide sequence: TGTGCCAGCAGTGAAGTCAGTATGAACACTGAAGCTTTCTTT.